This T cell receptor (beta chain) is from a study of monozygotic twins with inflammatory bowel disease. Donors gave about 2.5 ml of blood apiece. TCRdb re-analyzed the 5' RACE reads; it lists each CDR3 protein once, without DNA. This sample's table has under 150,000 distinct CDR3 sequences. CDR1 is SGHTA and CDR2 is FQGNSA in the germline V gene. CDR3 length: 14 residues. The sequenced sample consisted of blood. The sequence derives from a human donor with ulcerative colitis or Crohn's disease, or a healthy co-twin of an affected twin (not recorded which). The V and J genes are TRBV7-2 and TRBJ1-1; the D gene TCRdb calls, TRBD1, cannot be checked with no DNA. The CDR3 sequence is CASSNSGANTEAFF.